This T cell receptor beta chain was identified during a study of neurological immune-mediated disorders. This clonotype came up many times. The V and J ends lost 4 bases and 7 bases respectively, with 11 bases between them. This CDR3 is 14 amino acids long. Germline loops: CDR1 LGHNA, CDR2 YSLEER. TCRdb reprocessed the 5' RACE reads with MiXCR, giving one entry per CDR3 protein. The sample holds 25,000 to 40,000 distinct CDR3 sequences, roughly 1.6% seen once. Input material: PBMCs. This sequence originates from a woman in her thirties with multiple sclerosis. The rearrangement joins TRBV4-3 to TRBJ1-6; D may be TRBD1 (5 bases). As DNA, the CDR3 is TGCGCCAGCAGCCGCGGACATACCAATTCACCCCTCCACTTT. Translating it yields CASSRGHTNSPLHF.